Included here is one TCR beta chain sequence, with context. Its specificity is unknown. Germline CDR1 and CDR2: SNHLY and FYNNEI. Trimming cost V 6 bases and J 2 bases, with 14 bases left between them. This CDR3 is built from 15 residues. TCR cDNA was made by 5'RACE template switching, adding a universal primer site and UMIs. TCRdb used MiXCR to reprocess the 5' RACE reads, holding one entry per CDR3 protein. The table records a few hundred thousand distinct CDR3 sequences, over 4.5% of them present only once. The data stem from a study of T cells after yellow fever vaccination. Overall study findings and caveats: Some clonotypes, a small share, were shared between CD4 and CD8 compartments.

This specimen was CD4+ T cells sorted from PBMCs, taken on the day of the yellow fever booster vaccination. The sequence derives from a man younger than 30 who received the YFV17D yellow fever vaccine. The rearrangement uses TRBV2 and TRBJ2-1; D is unclear. This CDR3 is CASRKALGPYNEQFF. For the CDR3, the DNA is TGTGCCAGCAGAAAGGCCCTAGGGCCCTACAATGAGCAGTTCTTC.